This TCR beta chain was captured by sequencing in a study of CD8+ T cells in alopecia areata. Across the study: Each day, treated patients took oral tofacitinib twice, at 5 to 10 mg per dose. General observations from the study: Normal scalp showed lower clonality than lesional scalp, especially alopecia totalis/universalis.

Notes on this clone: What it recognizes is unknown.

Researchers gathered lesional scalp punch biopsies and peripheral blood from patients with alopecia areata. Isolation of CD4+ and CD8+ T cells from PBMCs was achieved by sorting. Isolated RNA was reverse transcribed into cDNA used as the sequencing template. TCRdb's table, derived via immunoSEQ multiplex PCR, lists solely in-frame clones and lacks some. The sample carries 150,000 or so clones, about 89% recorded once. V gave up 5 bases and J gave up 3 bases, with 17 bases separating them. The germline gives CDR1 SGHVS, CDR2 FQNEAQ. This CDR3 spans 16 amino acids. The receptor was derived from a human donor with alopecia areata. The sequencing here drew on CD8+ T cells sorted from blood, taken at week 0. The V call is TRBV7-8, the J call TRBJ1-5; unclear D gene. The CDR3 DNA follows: TGTGCCAGCAGCCCCAGAATAGGGTCTAACAATCAGCCCCAGCATTTT. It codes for CASSPRIGSNNQPQHF.